These T cell receptor beta chains were read from a single sample in a study of post-analysis software for immune sequencing data. One entry per CDR3 protein results from TCRdb running MiXCR on the PCR reads. The sample lists 650,000 to 900,000 distinct CDR3 sequences, more than 45% occurring once. The specimen sequenced was blood. These TCRs come from a girl under 18 with multiple sclerosis. Each CDR3 is given without its conserved first and last residue.

. | TRBV6-6 | ASIGSGQETQY
TRBJ2-3 | TRBV11-2 | ASRLWALGSGASTDTQY
TRBJ2-7 | TRBV9 | ASSPHFRNTYEQY
TRBJ1-2 | TRBV28 | ASSLIQDNYT
TRBJ2-7 | TRBV19 | ASSSGYAYEQY
TRBJ1-2 | TRBV20-1 | SALQEYGYT
TRBJ2-1 | TRBV9 | ASSTSDNEQF
TRBJ2-7 | TRBV6-2/TRBV6-3 | ASSYGVTEQY
TRBJ1-5 | TRBV6-2/TRBV6-3 | ASSPRTGQPQH
TRBJ2-1 | TRBV7-9 | ASSPGGGQSQF
TRBJ1-1 | TRBV4-2 | ASSQVGGASEAF
TRBJ1-1 | TRBV29-1 | SAKSGNTEAF
TRBJ2-7 | TRBV16 | ASSLQQVTGEQY
TRBJ2-1 | TRBV20-1 | SPRGGAFNEQF
TRBJ2-3 | TRBV10-3 | AIRPSSTDTQY
TRBJ1-1 | TRBV7-2 | ASIETNTEAF
TRBJ1-1 | TRBV12-3/TRBV12-4 | ASSLLDVAGGHQNTEAF
TRBJ2-3 | TRBV20-1 | SARDGLLGDTQY
TRBJ2-3 | TRBV11-2 | ASSFGGGSAPSGTDTQY
TRBJ2-1 | TRBV29-1 | SVDGAGNSYNEQF
TRBJ2-3 | TRBV12-3/TRBV12-4 | ASSSPGLTQY
TRBJ2-7 | TRBV18 | ASSPGQGMTGYEQY
TRBJ2-7 | TRBV27 | ASSLSWTGAESYEQY
TRBJ2-3 | TRBV18 | ASSPGTMRDTQY
TRBJ2-1 | TRBV20-1 | SGSGVTYNEQF
TRBJ2-1 | TRBV27 | ASSLGMGDLYNEQF
TRBJ2-7 | TRBV12-3/TRBV12-4 | ASSYTSYEQY
TRBJ2-1 | TRBV12-3/TRBV12-4 | ASSSSGLSQF
TRBJ2-5 | TRBV4-1 | ASSQGPGTTSYQETQY
TRBJ2-3 | TRBV7-9 | ASSSISDTQY
TRBJ2-1 | TRBV9 | ASGATGYNEQF
TRBJ2-7 | TRBV4-1 | ASSQEVDRLYERY
TRBJ2-1 | TRBV4-3 | ASSPRGPPYNEQF
TRBJ2-1 | TRBV12-3/TRBV12-4 | ASSLGTSALDEQF
TRBJ2-1 | TRBV4-3 | ASSQEASGYNEQF
TRBJ1-5 | TRBV29-1 | SVAVRTDQPQH
TRBJ1-1 | TRBV7-2 | ASSLEGLEAF
TRBJ2-1 | TRBV20-1 | SAPGVNYNEQF
TRBJ2-7 | TRBV7-3 | ASSPDGGSSLYEQY
TRBJ2-3 | TRBV9 | ASSVEGGLARDTQY
TRBJ1-2 | TRBV28 | ASTLRGYGYT
TRBJ2-1 | TRBV7-9 | ASSPRPSDSNEQF
TRBJ2-3 | TRBV20-1 | SATSGVTDTQY
TRBJ2-7 | TRBV28 | ASSSPADPPHEQY
TRBJ2-1 | TRBV6-1 | ASSEVFRSGRVNEQF
TRBJ2-1 | TRBV20-1 | SARDNEGSYNEQF
TRBJ2-6 | TRBV7-9 | ASSPSSTAIFGVLT
TRBJ2-7 | TRBV9 | ASSPHDRVTYEQY
TRBJ2-2 | TRBV10-3 | AISLTSGSDTGELF
TRBJ1-5 | TRBV5-1 | ASSETGINQPQH
TRBJ2-1 | TRBV24-1 | ATSDLEKGLSGNEQF
TRBJ2-3 | TRBV29-1 | SVEDPRQGELTDTQY
TRBJ2-3 | TRBV12-3/TRBV12-4 | ASRTSASTDTQY
TRBJ1-2 | TRBV20-1 | SARVNRTYGYT
TRBJ2-7 | TRBV29-1 | SARGQGGDPSYEQY